The 30 T cell receptor beta chains listed next were all sequenced from one sample in a study of regulatory and conventional T cells in RAG deficiency. Profiled with immunoSEQ multiplex PCR; TCRdb holds only in-frame clones, not every one. The table includes approximately 22,000 clones, 95% to 97% detected once. Genomic DNA came from blood conventional CD4+ T cells gated CD25-low CD127-high. This sample also appeared in a second study, on regulatory T cells. Turning to that study: The primer mix had 52 TRBV and 13 TRBJ primers.

The material sequenced was CD25- CD4+ T cells sorted from blood. All receptors come from a human donor in good health.

CDR3: CASSPDRGDTEAFF. The CDR3 DNA sequence: TGTGCCAGCAGCCCGGACAGGGGGGATACTGAAGCTTTCTTT. The chain joins TRBV5-8 to TRBJ1-1; TRBD1 matches at 10 bases. Germline V gene data show CDR1 as SGHTS and CDR2 as YDEGEE. After removal of 4 bases from V and 5 bases from J, the junction contained 5 bases not matched to a gene. CDR3 length equals 14 residues.

The chain has TRBV28 and TRBJ1-6; maybe TRBD1 (6 bases). Deletions cut 3 bases from V and 7 bases from J, with 16 bases between. Germline CDR1 is MDHEN and CDR2 is SYDVKM. CDR3 size: 16 residues. The CDR3 sequence is CASSFPHRVQNSPLHF. The CDR3 DNA is TGTGCCAGCAGTTTCCCCCACAGGGTTCAGAATTCACCCCTCCACTTT. Together with reference TRBV28 and TRBJ1-6, the CDR3 gives the full variable domain: DVKVTQSSRYLVKRTGEKVFLECVQDMDHENMFWYRQDPGLGLRLIYFSYDVKMKEKGDIPEGYSVSREKKERFSLILESASTNQTSMYLCASSFPHRVQNSPLHFGNGTRLTVT.

The chain links TRBV9 to TRBJ1-3; D is undetermined. The CDR3 length is 15 residues. In germline, CDR1 is SGDLS, CDR2 YYNGEE. V lost 3 bases to trimming and J lost 1 base, with 11 bases between them. Written as DNA, the CDR3 is TGTGCCAGCAGCGCACCAGGTTTTTCTGGAAACACCATATATTTT. It is translated as CASSAPGFSGNTIYF.

The chain employs TRBV5-6 and TRBJ1-1; weak D call: TRBD1 (5 bases). The CDR3 totals 15 residues. Trimming took 1 base from V and 3 from J, leaving 13 bases between them. The germline V gene encodes CDR1 SGHDT and CDR2 YYEEEE. CDR3 nucleotides: TGTGCCAGCAGCTTGAAGCGACAGCCTTACACTGAAGCTTTCTTT. The encoded protein is CASSLKRQPYTEAFF. The entire variable domain, with the rest obtained from reference TRBV5-6 and TRBJ1-1, is as follows: DAGVTQSPTHLIKTRGQQVTLRCSPKSGHDTVSWYQQALGQGPQFIFQYYEEEERQRGNFPDRFSGHQFPNYSSELNVNALLLGDSALYLCASSLKRQPYTEAFFGQGTRLTVV.

This sequence joins TRBV9 and TRBJ2-5; 12 nucleotides agree with TRBD1. The J segment lost 7 bases and the V segment lost 3 bases, leaving 7 bases of the junction unmatched. The length of the CDR3 is 15 residues. Per germline, CDR1 SGDLS and CDR2 YYNGEE. CDR3 amino acids: CASSAGTGGLGTQYF. The CDR3 nucleotides are TGTGCCAGCAGCGCCGGGACAGGGGGCCTCGGGACCCAGTACTTC.

The V call is TRBV7-7, the J call TRBJ1-4, with a possible D match to TRBD1 (5 bases). The CDR3 consists of 15 residues. Germline CDR1 and CDR2: SSHAT and FNYEAQ (reference sequence). V was cut by 1 base and J by 3 bases, with 9 bases left in between. As DNA, the CDR3 is TGTGCCAGCAGCTTAGGGCAGGGATCTAATGAAAAACTGTTTTTT. Protein sequence: CASSLGQGSNEKLFF.

The V call is TRBV14, the J call TRBJ2-3, with unresolved D. Trimming shortened V by 1 base and J by 2 bases, and 13 bases separated the two germline ends. This CDR3 has 16 amino acids. The germline gives CDR1 SGHDN, CDR2 FVKESK. The CDR3: CASSQVENSFTDTQYF. As DNA, the CDR3 is TGTGCCAGCAGCCAAGTCGAGAACAGCTTCACAGATACGCAGTATTTT.

The chain is built from TRBV9 and TRBJ2-7; a possible D gene is TRBD1 (5 bases). Trimming removed 4 bases at V and 2 bases at J, with 10 bases between. The CDR3 extends over 13 amino acids. Germline V gene data show CDR1 as SGDLS and CDR2 as YYNGEE. The CDR3 DNA reads as TGTGCCAGCAGCACAGGAAACACCTACGAGCAGTACTTC. This translates into CASSTGNTYEQYF.

The chain combines TRBV7-9 with TRBJ2-3, with TRBD2 matching 8 bases. V shed 5 bases, J shed 4 bases, and the junction held 14 bases outside the gene matches. The CDR3 consists of 17 residues. CDR1 is SEHNR, CDR2 FQNEAQ, per germline (reference sequence). This CDR3 is CASSPHVGTSLPDTQYF. For the CDR3, the DNA is TGTGCCAGCAGCCCTCACGTCGGGACTAGTCTCCCAGATACGCAGTATTTT. The full variable domain, with the rest looked up from reference TRBV7-9 and TRBJ2-3, is DTGVSQNPRHKITKRGQNVTFRCDPISEHNRLYWYRQTLGQGPEFLTYFQNEAQLEKSRLLSDRFSAERPKGSFSTLEIQRTEQGDSAMYLCASSPHVGTSLPDTQYFGPGTRLTVL.

The V and J genes are TRBV5-1 and TRBJ2-1, with D maybe TRBD2 (5 bases). This CDR3 has 13 amino acids. V lost 5 bases, J lost 4 bases, and 10 bases lay in between. In germline, CDR1 is SGHRS, CDR2 YFSETQ. The CDR3 here is CASRPDSYNEQFF. CDR3 bases: TGCGCCAGCAGACCGGACTCGTACAATGAGCAGTTCTTC. The full variable domain, in which reference TRBV5-1 and TRBJ2-1 provide the parts outside the CDR3, is KAGVTQTPRYLIKTRGQQVTLSCSPISGHRSVSWYQQTPGQGLQFLFEYFSETQRNKGNFPGRFSGRQFSNSRSEMNVSTLELGDSALYLCASRPDSYNEQFFGPGTRLTVL.

The J gene is TRBJ2-2, the V gene TRBV25-1, with D maybe TRBD2 (5 bases). Germline CDR1 reads MGHDK; CDR2 reads SYGVNS. Trimming pared 3 bases from V and 3 bases from J, leaving 14 bases between. The CDR3 has 16 amino acids. The CDR3 reads CASSEHLAWDTGELFF. CDR3 DNA: TGTGCCAGCAGTGAGCATCTAGCCTGGGACACCGGGGAGCTGTTTTTT.

The chain combines TRBV5-6 with TRBJ2-1; 7 bases match TRBD2. Germline CDR1 is SGHDT and CDR2 is YYEEEE. CDR3 length: 17 residues. V gave up 4 bases and J gave up 2 bases; unmatched junction bases: 12. The CDR3 nucleotides read TGTGCCAGCAGCGTACTAACGCGGACTAGAACCTACAATGAGCAGTTCTTC. Translation gives CASSVLTRTRTYNEQFF.

The V gene is TRBV4-1, the J gene TRBJ1-5, with a weak D call TRBD1 (5 bases). V was trimmed by 3 bases and J by 1 base, leaving 7 bases between them. Looked up from germline, CDR1 is MGHRA and CDR2 is YSYEKL. This CDR3 contains 14 residues. CDR3 DNA: TGCGCCAGCAGCCAGGGGCAGAGCAATCAGCCCCAGCATTTT. Protein: CASSQGQSNQPQHF.

V is TRBV14 and J is TRBJ2-3, with D uncertain. The germline V gene has CDR1 SGHDN and CDR2 FVKESK. CDR3 length: 14 residues. Trimming took off 1 base at V and 0 bases at J, with 5 bases between the two ends. This CDR3 is CASSQGVSTDTQYF. The CDR3 nucleotides are TGTGCCAGCAGCCAAGGAGTTAGCACAGATACGCAGTATTTT.

The CDR3 nucleotides read TGTGCCAGCAGCCTTACCCCGGGACAGGGAAAAAGCGGCTACACCTTC. It translates to CASSLTPGQGKSGYTF. This chain joins TRBV25-1 and TRBJ1-2, with 9 positions matching TRBD1. The germline V gene encodes CDR1 MGHDK and CDR2 SYGVNS. The CDR3 totals 16 residues. Germline trimming cut 6 bases from V and 8 bases from J; bases unmatched to any gene: 16.

The rearrangement links TRBV18 to TRBJ1-2, with 8 bases lining up with TRBD1. The ends lost 1 base at V and 3 bases at J; junction bases unmatched: 4. Germline V lookup: CDR1 KGHSH, CDR2 LQKENI. This CDR3 comprises 15 residues. CDR3 nucleotides: TGTGCCAGCTCACCACGCACAGGGGGAGACTATGGCTACACCTTC. Its protein is CASSPRTGGDYGYTF.

The CDR3 sequence: CASSSWGGPSYEQYF. In DNA, the CDR3 is TGCGCCAGCAGCTCATGGGGGGGCCCCAGCTACGAGCAGTACTTC. J is TRBJ2-7 and V is TRBV5-1, with D tentatively TRBD2 (7 bases). V lost 3 bases and J 3 bases, leaving 16 bases between the germline ends. This CDR3 is 15 amino acids long. Germline-derived CDR1 and CDR2 are SGHRS and YFSETQ.

This clone was seen just once. The chain combines TRBV18 with TRBJ2-2, with a possible D match to TRBD1 (5 bases). CDR1 and CDR2 from the germline V gene are KGHSH and LQKENI. V lost 3 bases and J 2 bases, leaving 10 bases between the germline ends. The CDR3 totals 15 residues. The CDR3 region has the DNA TGTGCCAGCTCACCGGGGCAGGGCAACACCGGGGAGCTGTTTTTT. As protein: CASSPGQGNTGELFF.

The J gene is TRBJ1-1, the V gene TRBV10-2; 10 nucleotides agree with TRBD1. J gave up 3 bases and V 7 bases, and 20 bases lay outside the gene matches. The germline V gene encodes CDR1 WSHSY and CDR2 SAAADI. This CDR3 contains 19 residues. The CDR3: CASNAGRGIAGTGDTEAFF. CDR3 sequence (DNA): TGCGCCAGCAATGCCGGGCGGGGGATTGCCGGGACAGGGGACACTGAAGCTTTCTTT.

V is TRBV4-1 and J is TRBJ1-1; D ambiguous. V lost 1 base and J 1 base, leaving 16 bases between the germline ends. This CDR3 region has 17 residues. The germline V gene has CDR1 MGHRA and CDR2 YSYEKL. The CDR3 reads CASSQGPFSGRNTEAFF. The CDR3 region has the DNA TGCGCCAGCAGCCAAGGCCCCTTTAGCGGGAGGAACACTGAAGCTTTCTTT.

This clone was picked up one time. J is TRBJ1-2 and V is TRBV6-5; TRBD1 is a possible D gene (6 bases). The V end was cut by 9 bases, the J end by 2 bases, with 10 bases between. This CDR3 is 12 amino acids long. Germline V gives CDR1 MNHEY, CDR2 SVGAGI. Here the CDR3 DNA reads TGTGCCAGTACAACAGGGAACTATGGCTACACCTTC. Amino acid sequence: CASTTGNYGYTF.

This sequence joins TRBV6-5 and TRBJ1-1, with 7 bases matching TRBD1. Germline V CDR1 and CDR2: MNHEY, SVGAGI. The CDR3 extends over 15 amino acids. With 6 bases clipped from V and 1 base from J, the junction kept 8 bases outside the gene matches. The CDR3 sequence: CASSQGDSWNTEAFF. In DNA, the CDR3 is TGTGCCAGCAGCCAAGGGGACAGTTGGAACACTGAAGCTTTCTTT.

The chain joins TRBV29-1 to TRBJ2-5, with D possibly being TRBD2 (5 bases). CDR1 and CDR2 from the germline V gene are SQVTM and ANQGSEA. Trimming removed 2 bases from V and 5 bases from J, with 12 bases in between. This CDR3 is built from 13 residues. CDR3 nucleotides: TGCAGCGTTGAACGAGGGTACGGGGAGACCCAGTACTTC. As protein: CSVERGYGETQYF.

This chain joins TRBV7-3 and TRBJ2-3; no firm D call. V was shortened by 5 bases and J by 2 bases, with 5 bases between the two germline ends. In germline, CDR1 is SGHTA, CDR2 FQGTGA. The CDR3 length is 12 residues. The CDR3 DNA is TGTGCCAGCAGCCTATACACAGATACGCAGTATTTT. This translates into CASSLYTDTQYF.

The chain combines TRBV27 with TRBJ1-3; D might be TRBD1 (6 bases). Trimming removed 6 bases at V and 0 bases at J, with 15 bases between. This CDR3 is built from 16 residues. Germline loops: CDR1 MNHEY, CDR2 SMNVEV (reference sequence). The CDR3: CASRSGQRNSGNTIYF. DNA of the CDR3: TGTGCCAGCAGGTCTGGACAGAGGAACTCTGGAAACACCATATATTTT.

As for this clone: The sample has other DNA sequences that encode this CDR3 too. V and J are TRBV19 and TRBJ1-6, with D uncertain. Trimming shortened V by 3 bases and J by 3 bases, and 12 bases separated the two germline ends. Per germline, CDR1 LNHDA and CDR2 SQIVND (reference sequence). The CDR3 runs to 16 residues. CDR3 sequence reads: CASSIWQAGYNSPLHF. The CDR3 DNA sequence: TGTGCCAGTAGTATTTGGCAGGCTGGCTATAATTCACCCCTCCACTTT.

The chain uses TRBV5-6 and TRBJ2-1; D may be TRBD1 (6 bases). This CDR3 is 17 amino acids long. Trimming stripped 4 bases from V and 7 bases from J, with 24 bases between. Germline V gene sequence: CDR1 SGHDT, CDR2 YYEEEE. The CDR3 DNA sequence: TGTGCCAGCAGCCGCCAAGTTGGGGCAGGGGTGGTTAATGAGCAGTTCTTC. This translates into CASSRQVGAGVVNEQFF. Full variable domain (outside the CDR3, taken from reference TRBV5-6 and TRBJ2-1): DAGVTQSPTHLIKTRGQQVTLRCSPKSGHDTVSWYQQALGQGPQFIFQYYEEEERQRGNFPDRFSGHQFPNYSSELNVNALLLGDSALYLCASSRQVGAGVVNEQFFGPGTRLTVL.

This clone was counted a single time. The V call is TRBV7-2, the J call TRBJ2-1; 8 nucleotides match TRBD2. This CDR3 has 16 amino acids. Trimming cost V 1 base and J 4 bases; bases outside gene matches: 6. Looked up from germline, CDR1 is SGHTA and CDR2 is FQGNSA. CDR3 nucleotides: TGTGCCAGCAGCTTAGAGGGTTTAGCGGGGTACAATGAGCAGTTCTTC. This codes for CASSLEGLAGYNEQFF.

The chain employs TRBV6-5 and TRBJ1-6; 8 bases match TRBD1. Losses at the gene ends were 2 bases for V and 6 bases for J; bases not matched to a gene: 6. The CDR3 loop spans 16 amino acids. Germline values: CDR1 MNHEY, CDR2 SVGAGI. The CDR3 loop reads CASSYRGQGTNSPLHF. In DNA, the CDR3 is TGTGCCAGCAGTTACCGTGGACAGGGCACTAATTCACCCCTCCACTTT.

The V gene is TRBV6-5, the J gene TRBJ2-2; 10 nucleotides agree with TRBD1. Germline values: CDR1 MNHEY, CDR2 SVGAGI. CDR3 size: 16 residues. Trimming at V came to 0 bases and at J to 6 bases, leaving 4 bases not matched to a gene. The CDR3 DNA reads TGTGCCAGCAGTTACTCGACAGGGGGCGCAGCCGGGGAGCTGTTTTTT. This codes for CASSYSTGGAAGELFF.